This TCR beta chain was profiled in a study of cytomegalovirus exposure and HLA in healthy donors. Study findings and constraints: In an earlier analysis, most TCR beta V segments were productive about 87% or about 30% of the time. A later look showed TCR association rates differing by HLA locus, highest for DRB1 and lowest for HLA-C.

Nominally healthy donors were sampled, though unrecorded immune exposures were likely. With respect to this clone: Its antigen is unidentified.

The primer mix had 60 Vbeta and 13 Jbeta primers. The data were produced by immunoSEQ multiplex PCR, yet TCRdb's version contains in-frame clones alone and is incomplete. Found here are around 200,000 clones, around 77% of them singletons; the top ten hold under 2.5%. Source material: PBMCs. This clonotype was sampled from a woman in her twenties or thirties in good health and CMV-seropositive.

The CDR3 here is CASSLGQGAFF. CDR3 nucleotide sequence: TGTGCCAGCAGCCTCGGACAGGGAGCTTTCTTT. The rearrangement uses TRBV5-6 and TRBJ1-1; 8 nucleotides match TRBD1. V shed 4 bases and J 10 bases; nucleotides not matched to a gene: 3. The CDR3 has 11 residues. In germline, CDR1 is SGHDT, CDR2 YYEEEE.